A single sample gave rise to the 18 T cell receptor beta chains below, sequenced in a study of identical twins. In TCRdb, the 5' RACE reads were re-called with MiXCR into one record per CDR3 protein. In the table there are some 500,000 distinct CDR3 sequences, roughly an eighth of which are singletons. These same data were also listed under a study on yellow fever vaccine responses in identical twins.

Specimen: CD4+ T cells sorted from blood. These receptors came from a woman between 18 and 29 years old in good health.

The CDR3, as DNA: TGTGCCACCAGCAAAGGACAGGGCCGAGGAGAGACCCAGTACTTC. Protein: CATSKGQGRGETQYF. The chain employs TRBV15 and TRBJ2-5; 8 bases are shared with TRBD1. This CDR3 is built from 15 residues. J gave up 4 bases and V 4 bases, and 8 bases lay outside the gene matches. Germline V gene lookup returns CDR1 LNHNV and CDR2 YYDKDF (reference sequence).

This clonotype was recorded a few times. The chain links TRBV7-2 to TRBJ2-3; 12 nucleotides agree with TRBD2. Germline lookup yields CDR1 SGHTA and CDR2 FQGNSA. Trimming at V came to 4 bases and at J to 3 bases, leaving 5 bases not matched to a gene. The CDR3 loop spans 16 amino acids. The CDR3 DNA follows: TGTGCCAGCAGCTGGCTAGCGGGGGGGCCTACAGATACGCAGTATTTT. Encoded protein: CASSWLAGGPTDTQYF.

Many counts were recorded for this clonotype. V gene TRBV29-1 combines with J gene TRBJ2-5; TRBD1 agrees at 7 bases. V was pared by 4 bases and J by 5 bases, with 4 bases of the junction left unmatched. CDR3 length equals 12 residues. Looked up from germline, CDR1 is SQVTM and CDR2 is ANQGSEA. CDR3 residues: CSVGQGIETQYF. For the CDR3, the DNA is TGCAGCGTTGGACAGGGAATCGAGACCCAGTACTTC.

The chain combines TRBV24-1 with TRBJ2-2, with 7 positions matching TRBD1. The germline CDR1 and CDR2 sequences are KGHDR and SFDVKD. There are 14 residues in the CDR3. V lost 9 bases to trimming and J lost 4 bases; unmatched junction nucleotides: 7. The CDR3, as DNA: TGTGCCACCTGCGGACAGGTGACCACCGGGGAGCTGTTTTTT. It is translated as CATCGQVTTGELFF.

There are a few counts of this clonotype. The CDR3 is CASSSGTSGGGLDTQYF. The CDR3 region has the DNA TGTGCCAGCAGTTCAGGGACTAGCGGGGGGGGTTTAGATACGCAGTATTTT. The rearrangement joins TRBV6-5 to TRBJ2-3; 16 bases match TRBD2. The germline CDR1 and CDR2 sequences are MNHEY and SVGAGI. The CDR3 totals 17 residues. J lost 5 bases, V lost 4 bases, and 6 bases had no gene match.

The V call is TRBV11-2, the J call TRBJ2-3, with TRBD1 identical over 10 bases. Germline V gene sequence: CDR1 SGHAT, CDR2 FQNNGV. This CDR3 contains 16 residues. J gave up 3 bases and V 5 bases, and 8 bases lay outside the gene matches. The CDR3 is CASSERWTGGTDTQYF. CDR3 DNA sequence: TGTGCCAGCAGCGAGCGTTGGACAGGGGGGACAGATACGCAGTATTTT.

The V and J genes are TRBV5-8 and TRBJ2-3; D remains unclear. From germline, CDR1 is SGHTS and CDR2 YDEGEE. V was clipped by 4 bases and J by 9 bases, with 9 bases between them. The CDR3 runs 11 residues. CDR3 region: CASSPLRTQYF. In DNA form, the CDR3 reads TGTGCCAGCAGCCCCCTGAGGACGCAGTATTTT.

This clonotype was seen only a few times. The chain is built from TRBV7-8 and TRBJ2-7; D might be TRBD2 (6 bases). V was shortened by 5 bases and J by 3 bases, with 11 bases between the two germline ends. Germline loops: CDR1 SGHVS, CDR2 FQNEAQ. The CDR3 contains 13 residues. The CDR3 loop reads CASSHGRDYEQYF. DNA of the CDR3: TGTGCCAGCAGCCACGGGCGGGACTACGAGCAGTACTTC.

There are a few counts of this clonotype. As DNA, the CDR3 is TGTGCCAGCAGCCAAGTTCTGGCGGGGGGGCGGAATGAGCAGTTCTTC. Protein: CASSQVLAGGRNEQFF. This chain links TRBV3-1 with TRBJ2-1, with 9 bases identical to TRBD2. The CDR3 is made up of 16 amino acids. CDR1 is LGHDT and CDR2 is YNNKEL in the germline V gene (reference sequence). The V gene end was trimmed by 1 base and the J gene end by 7 bases; junction bases not matched to a gene: 8.

The chain couples TRBV4-2 to TRBJ2-3; D unresolved. The CDR3 consists of 16 residues. The V end was cut by 0 bases, the J end by 1 base, with 11 bases between. The germline V gene has CDR1 LGHNA and CDR2 YNFKEQ. The CDR3 loop reads CASSQEWSTRTDTQYF. The CDR3 coding sequence is TGTGCCAGCAGCCAAGAGTGGTCTACACGCACAGATACGCAGTATTTT.

V and J are TRBV5-1 and TRBJ1-3; 9 bases line up with TRBD1. Germline V CDR1 and CDR2: SGHRS, YFSETQ. This CDR3 contains 16 residues. The junction had 9 bases not matched to a gene; V was cut back by 4 bases and J by 4 bases. The DNA of the CDR3 is TGCGCCAGCAGCCGGACAGGGGAGAGACCGGGAAACACCATATATTTT. Protein sequence: CASSRTGERPGNTIYF.

There are a few counts of this clonotype. V is TRBV7-2 and J is TRBJ2-3; 7 positions agree with TRBD2. Per germline, CDR1 SGHTA and CDR2 FQGNSA. CDR3 length: 14 amino acids. Trimming took 4 bases from V and 2 from J; bases not matched to a gene: 3. The CDR3 loop is CASSSAGFTDTQYF. The CDR3 DNA reads as TGTGCCAGCAGCTCAGCGGGATTCACAGATACGCAGTATTTT.

The rearrangement joins TRBV10-3 to TRBJ2-6, with D unresolved. Germline V gene data show CDR1 as ENHRY and CDR2 as SYGVKD. The V end was cut by 10 bases, the J end by 0 bases, with 7 bases between. This CDR3 is built from 13 residues. CDR3 sequence: CASQVSGANVLTF. The DNA for the CDR3 is TGTGCCAGTCAGGTCTCTGGGGCCAACGTCCTGACTTTC.

This clonotype was seen repeatedly, ten times or more. The chain has TRBV29-1 and TRBJ2-7; 7 nucleotides agree with TRBD2. The CDR3 covers 14 residues. Looked up from germline, CDR1 is SQVTM and CDR2 is ANQGSEA. With V trimmed by 6 bases and J by 6 bases, 14 bases remained unmatched. CDR3 amino acids: CSVSREAVLGEQYF. CDR3 nucleotides: TGCAGCGTCTCCCGGGAGGCAGTTCTGGGCGAGCAGTACTTC.

V is TRBV18 and J is TRBJ2-1, with 12 bases identical to TRBD2. V was pared by 5 bases and J by 6 bases, with 5 bases of the junction left unmatched. There are 15 residues in the CDR3. The germline gives CDR1 KGHSH, CDR2 LQKENI. The CDR3 reads CASSTGTSGFNEQFF. The CDR3 nucleotides are TGTGCCAGCTCAACCGGGACTAGCGGGTTCAATGAGCAGTTCTTC. Filled out from reference TRBV18 and TRBJ2-1, the complete variable domain reads NAGVMQNPRHLVRRRGQEARLRCSPMKGHSHVYWYRQLPEEGLKFMVYLQKENIIDESGMPKERFSAEFPKEGPSILRIQQVVRGDSAAYFCASSTGTSGFNEQFFGPGTRLTVL.

The V call is TRBV3-1, the J call TRBJ2-2, with no clear D. V lost 1 base, J lost 6 bases, and 9 bases lay in between. The CDR3 has 14 amino acids. CDR1 and CDR2 from the germline V gene are LGHDT and YNNKEL (reference sequence). CDR3 DNA: TGTGCCAGCAGCCAAGGTTCTATACCCGGGGAGCTGTTTTTT. It yields the protein CASSQGSIPGELFF. Full variable domain (missing parts from reference TRBV3-1 and TRBJ2-2): DTAVSQTPKYLVTQMGNDKSIKCEQNLGHDTMYWYKQDSKKFLKIMFSYNNKELIINETVPNRFSPKSPDKAHLNLHINSLELGDSAVYFCASSQGSIPGELFFGEGSRLTVL.

This clonotype was seen more than once but under ten times. This rearrangement joins TRBV6-1 to TRBJ1-1; D not resolved. V was pared by 6 bases and J by 1 base, with 12 bases between. The CDR3 sequence is 14 residues long. The V gene's germline CDR1 is MNHNS and CDR2 SASEGT. CDR3 sequence (DNA): TGTGCCAGCAGAGTGGACGGTACGAACACTGAAGCTTTCTTT. Translating it yields CASRVDGTNTEAFF.

This clonotype was picked up a small number of times. The genes are TRBV20-1 and TRBJ2-5; D unclear. Trimming took off 4 bases at V and 1 base at J, with 10 bases between the two ends. CDR1 and CDR2 (germline): DFQATT, SNEGSKA (reference sequence). There are 13 residues in the CDR3. CDR3 sequence (DNA): TGCAGTGCTATACTCAGTCCCCAAGAGACCCAGTACTTC. This translates into CSAILSPQETQYF.